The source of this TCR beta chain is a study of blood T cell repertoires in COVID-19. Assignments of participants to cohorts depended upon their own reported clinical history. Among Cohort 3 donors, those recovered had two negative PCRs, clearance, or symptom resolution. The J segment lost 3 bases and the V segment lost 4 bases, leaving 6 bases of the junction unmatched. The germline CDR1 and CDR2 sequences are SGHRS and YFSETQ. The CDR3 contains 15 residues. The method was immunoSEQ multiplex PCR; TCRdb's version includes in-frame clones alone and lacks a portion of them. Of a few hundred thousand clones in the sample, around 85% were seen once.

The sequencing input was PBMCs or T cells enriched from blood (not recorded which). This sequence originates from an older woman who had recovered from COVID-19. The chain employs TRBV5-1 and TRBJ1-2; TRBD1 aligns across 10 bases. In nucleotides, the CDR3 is TGCGCCAGCAGCCTGGGACAGGGGAAAGACTATGGCTACACCTTC. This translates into CASSLGQGKDYGYTF.